Detailed here is one T cell receptor (beta chain). Its antigen is currently unknown. These data originate in a study of cytomegalovirus exposure and HLA in healthy donors. This CDR3 has 13 amino acids. Trimming left V 3 bases short and J 1 base short, with 7 bases between. Germline V gene sequence: CDR1 SGHRS, CDR2 YFSETQ. The PCR used 60 Vbeta and 13 Jbeta primers. Generated by immunoSEQ multiplex PCR, the TCRdb table keeps only in-frame clones and is missing some. The sample includes approximately 150,000 clones, roughly three quarters seen only once; the top ten take roughly 13%. General study results and limits: Of the V segments, some could not be distinguished, including TRBV6-2 and TRBV6-3, and were excluded.

The chain has TRBV5-1 and TRBJ1-1; possible D gene TRBD1, 5 bases. The source of this sequence is a woman in her forties or fifties in good health and CMV-seropositive. The source material was PBMCs. The CDR3 is CASSYDRNTEAFF. For the CDR3, the DNA is TGCGCCAGCAGCTATGACAGGAACACTGAAGCTTTCTTT.